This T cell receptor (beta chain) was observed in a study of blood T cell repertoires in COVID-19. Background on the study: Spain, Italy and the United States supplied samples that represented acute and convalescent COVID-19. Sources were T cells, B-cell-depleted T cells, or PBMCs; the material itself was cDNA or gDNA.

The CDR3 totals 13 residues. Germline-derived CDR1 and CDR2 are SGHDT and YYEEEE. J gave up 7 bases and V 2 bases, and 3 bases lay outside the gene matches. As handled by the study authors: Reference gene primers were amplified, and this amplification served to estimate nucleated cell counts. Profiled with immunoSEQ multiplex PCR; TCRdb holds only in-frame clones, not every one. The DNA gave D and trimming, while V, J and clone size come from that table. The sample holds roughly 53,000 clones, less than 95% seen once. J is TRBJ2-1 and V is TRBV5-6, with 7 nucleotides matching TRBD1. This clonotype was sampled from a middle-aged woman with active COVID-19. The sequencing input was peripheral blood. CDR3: CASSFGTANEQFF. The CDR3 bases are TGTGCCAGCAGCTTCGGGACAGCTAATGAGCAGTTCTTC.